This note documents a single T cell receptor (beta chain) sequence. One junction end disagrees with the germline gene, perhaps due to a read error. This CDR3 contains 15 residues. From germline, CDR1 is MNHNS and CDR2 SASEGT. The data originate from a study of T cells in Graves' hyperthyroidism and ophthalmopathy. As for the study in general: The blood sample was taken at first diagnosis, before treatment began.

With duration under 3 months, ophthalmopathy was active: Clinical Activity Score at least 3, NOSPECS at least 4. Not enrolled were patients with uncontrolled infection, other autoimmune disease, pregnancy or lactation. RNA transcripts gave rise to amplified TCR beta CDR3 regions. HTBI primers drove first-round RT-PCR of the TCR CDR3. TCRdb independently ran MiXCR on the multiplex PCR reads; one entry per CDR3 protein. The sample yields under 550,000 distinct CDR3 sequences, 15% to 20% seen once. The sequence was obtained from a middle-aged man with Graves' ophthalmopathy. Sequenced input: blood. This sequence joins TRBV6-1 and TRBJ1-5, with D tentatively TRBD1 (6 bases). The CDR3 DNA follows: TGTGCCAGCAGTGAATACAGGGACATCAATCAGTCCCAGCATTTT. Its translation: CASSEYRDINQSQHF.